This T cell receptor (beta chain) was identified during a study of beta chain features in type 1 diabetes (dated by TCRdb to the late 2010s). Background on the whole study: Patients and healthy donors did not differ in mean age, gender distribution, total cell number or subset yield. The study compared the TCRB repertoires of sorted circulating CD4+ T cell subsets in recently diagnosed type 1 diabetes patients with those in matched healthy donors. Whereas all 30 or so donors provided naive and central memory subsets, regulatory and stem cell-like memory subsets were isolated from just 8 patients and about 8 healthy donors. A total of roughly 100 million sorted cells were examined across all samples, and the number of cells per subset was strongly correlated with RNA yield. Study-level results and caveats: Only small numbers of individuals were included in the HLA sub-analyses, which left unresolved whether HLA type had any influence on TCRB rearrangement. Naive, central memory and regulatory TCRB repertoires appeared more similar among patients than among healthy donors. Shorter templates might be favored by PCR, yet because patient and control samples were amplified and corrected together, any such skew would affect both groups equally. In all four CD4+ subsets, TCRB CDR3 length was moderately but significantly shorter in type 1 diabetes patients. Sequencing cDNA rather than genomic DNA could over-represent highly expressing activated cells, although activation and CD3 levels did not differ between groups. At VDJ recombination sites, patients with type 1 diabetes made fewer insertions and deleted more nucleotides, a pattern implying thymic rearrangement abnormalities.

Each donor gave one peripheral blood draw, roughly 120 mL on average, collected into heparinised tubes. Naive, central memory, regulatory and stem cell-like memory CD4+ T cells were sorted on a BD FACSAria II using a panel including CD45RO, CCR7, CD25, CD127, CD95 and CD27. Purity was above 98% for every sorted population. PBMCs were isolated right away by Lymphoprep density gradient centrifugation and were stained directly, without culture. Samples were stained and sorted in pairs, with one healthy donor and one patient per experiment, so that batch effects were minimized. In regard to this clone: Its target antigen remains unknown. Base qualities are not provided; no much larger clone lies one nucleotide away.

All of the isolated RNA was reverse transcribed with the High Capacity cDNA Reverse Transcription Kit, so expressed TCRB transcripts were sequenced. Deep immunoSEQ sequencing was performed on naive, central memory and regulatory T cell samples, with an average of around 3.5 million total reads per sample. Sorted cells were lysed in RLT buffer, and RNA was extracted using DNase-treated RNeasy Micro or Mini kits according to cell number. To prevent cross-contamination, each cell subset was processed individually, whereas patient and healthy donor samples were processed jointly. Using the immunoSEQ multiplex PCR, TCRB sequences were amplified from cDNA into 87-bp fragments spanning the CDR3 region. Sequencing of the amplicons was performed on the Illumina HiSeq platform. Turning to the authors' computational methods: PCR bias was computationally corrected using synthetic template baselines, reads within Hamming distance 2 were collapsed, and singletons that could not be merged were discarded. Reads were aligned against IMGT to assign V, D and J genes, CDR3 length and insertions or deletions at six rearrangement sites. Within each subset, clonotype counts were normalized to sorted cell number, and only after that were true diversity and Gini coefficients computed with the tcR R package. Repertoire sharing was quantified using the overlap coefficient calculated on TCRB nucleotide sequences. Out-of-frame TCRB sequences from naive cells were analyzed to stand in for the pre-selection repertoire. The table was pulled from immuneACCESS by TCRdb, which kept in-frame rearrangements only. Such tables lose some clones; where checked, under half of the loss comes from unresolved V genes, and the rest has no known cause. V and J calls and clone size are as listed in that table; D and trimming were resolved from the DNA. The sample table holds under 350,000 clones, of which 24% were seen once. The top ten constitute around 0.011% of the sample.

The germline V and J ends show losses of 6 bases and 6 bases respectively, and no gene match explains 8 bases of the junction. CDR1 and CDR2, looked up from the germline V gene (reference sequence), are LNHDA and SQIVND. The CDR3 covers 14 residues, taking in both the cysteine and the phenylalanine. Of all the DNA, just the CDR3 is kept, 42 bases in frame from base 1. The receptor was isolated from a woman in her 30s with type 1 diabetes. Sequencing input: naive CD4+ T cells from blood. The sample's cell subset or site, from its label and the paper: true naive CD4+ T cells. The chain uses TRBV19 and TRBJ2-7; 10 central bases correspond to TRBD1. The DNA sequence is as follows: TGTGCCAGTAGGGGGACAGGGGCACCCACCGAGCAGTACTTC. Translated, this gives CASRGTGAPTEQYF. With the rest looked up from the reference TRBV19 and TRBJ2-7 genes rather than sequenced, the full variable domain is DGGITQSPKYLFRKEGQNVTLSCEQNLNHDAMYWYRQDPGQGLRLIYYSQIVNDFQKGDIAEGYSVSREKKESFPLTVTSAQKNPTAFYLCASRGTGAPTEQYFGPGTRLTVT.